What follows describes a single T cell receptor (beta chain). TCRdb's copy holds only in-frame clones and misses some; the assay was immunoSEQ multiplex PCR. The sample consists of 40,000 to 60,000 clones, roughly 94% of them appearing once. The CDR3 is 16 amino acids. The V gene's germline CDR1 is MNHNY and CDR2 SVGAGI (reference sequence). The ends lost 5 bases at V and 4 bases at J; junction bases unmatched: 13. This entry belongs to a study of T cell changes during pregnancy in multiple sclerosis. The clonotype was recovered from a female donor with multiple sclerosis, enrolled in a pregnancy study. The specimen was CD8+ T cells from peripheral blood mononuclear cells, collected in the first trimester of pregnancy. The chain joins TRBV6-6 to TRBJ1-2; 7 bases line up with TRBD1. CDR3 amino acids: CASSTIMDRLAYGYTF. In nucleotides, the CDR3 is TGTGCCAGCAGTACAATCATGGACAGGTTGGCCTATGGCTACACCTTC.